This T cell receptor beta chain derives from a study of T cells after yellow fever vaccination. The overall study: Researchers used SMART-Seq v4 Ultra Low Input to prepare fractions that had low cell numbers.

Study observations and caveats: FACS-sorted repertoires could contain abundant clonotypes contaminating from the bulk population. Shared CD4/CD8 clonotypes were a small share, likely from convergent recombination.

J lost 1 base, V lost 4 bases, and 4 bases had no gene match. The CDR3 consists of 14 residues. Germline CDR1 reads SGHDT; CDR2 reads YYEEEE. It was through 5'RACE template switching that TCR cDNA was made, with a universal primer site and UMIs added. TCRdb recomputed calls from the 5' RACE reads with MiXCR, one row per CDR3 protein. In the table there are 500,000 to 650,000 distinct CDR3 sequences, roughly 12% of which are singletons. For this clonotype: Its antigen is still unknown.

V usage is TRBV5-6 and J usage is TRBJ2-5; 7 nucleotides agree with TRBD1. The material was PBMCs, obtained on the day of the yellow fever booster vaccination. The receptor was derived from a man aged 25-45 years who received the YFV17D yellow fever vaccine. In nucleotides, the CDR3 is TGTGCCAGCAGCGACAGGGTGACCCAAGAGACCCAGTACTTC. The encoded protein is CASSDRVTQETQYF. The variable domain in full, with the rest retrieved from reference TRBV5-6 and TRBJ2-5, is DAGVTQSPTHLIKTRGQQVTLRCSPKSGHDTVSWYQQALGQGPQFIFQYYEEEERQRGNFPDRFSGHQFPNYSSELNVNALLLGDSALYLCASSDRVTQETQYFGPGTRLLVL.